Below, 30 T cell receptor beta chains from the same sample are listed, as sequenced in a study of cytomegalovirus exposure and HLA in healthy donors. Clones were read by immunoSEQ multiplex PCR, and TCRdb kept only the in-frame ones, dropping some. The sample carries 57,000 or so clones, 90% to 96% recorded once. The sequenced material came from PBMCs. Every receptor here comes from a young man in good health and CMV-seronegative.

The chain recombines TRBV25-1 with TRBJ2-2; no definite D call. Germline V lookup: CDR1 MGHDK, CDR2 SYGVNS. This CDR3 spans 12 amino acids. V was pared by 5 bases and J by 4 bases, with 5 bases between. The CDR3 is CASSYSTGELFF. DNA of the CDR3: TGTGCCAGCAGTTACAGCACCGGGGAGCTGTTTTTT.

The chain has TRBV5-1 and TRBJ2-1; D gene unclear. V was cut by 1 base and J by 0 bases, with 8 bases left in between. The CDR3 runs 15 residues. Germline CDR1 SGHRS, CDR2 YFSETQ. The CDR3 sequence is CASSLLEHSYNEQFF. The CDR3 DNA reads TGCGCCAGCAGCTTGTTAGAGCACTCCTACAATGAGCAGTTCTTC.

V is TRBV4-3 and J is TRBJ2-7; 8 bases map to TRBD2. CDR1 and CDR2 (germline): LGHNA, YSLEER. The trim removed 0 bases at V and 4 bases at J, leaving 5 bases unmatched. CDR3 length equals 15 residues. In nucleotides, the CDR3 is TGCGCCAGCAGCCAAGATTGGCGGGGGGATTACGAGCAGTACTTC. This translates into CASSQDWRGDYEQYF.

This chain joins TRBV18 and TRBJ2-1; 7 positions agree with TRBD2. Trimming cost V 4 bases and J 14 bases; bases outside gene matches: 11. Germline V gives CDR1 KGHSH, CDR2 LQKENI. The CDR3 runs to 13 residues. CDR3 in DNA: TGTGCCAGCTCACGGCGTGGGCGGGAGTTTAAGTTCTTC. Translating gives CASSRRGREFKFF.

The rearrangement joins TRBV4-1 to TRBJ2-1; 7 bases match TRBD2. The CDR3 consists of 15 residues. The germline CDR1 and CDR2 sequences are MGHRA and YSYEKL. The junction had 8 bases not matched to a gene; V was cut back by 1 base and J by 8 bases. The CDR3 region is CASSQVGGSLYEQFF. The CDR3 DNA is TGCGCCAGCAGCCAAGTGGGCGGGAGTCTATATGAGCAGTTCTTC.

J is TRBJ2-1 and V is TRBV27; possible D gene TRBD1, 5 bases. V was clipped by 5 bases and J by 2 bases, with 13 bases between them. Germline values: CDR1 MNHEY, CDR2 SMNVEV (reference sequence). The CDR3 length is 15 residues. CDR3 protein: CASSPQGRAYNEQFF. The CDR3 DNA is TGTGCCAGCAGTCCTCAGGGAAGGGCCTACAATGAGCAGTTCTTC.

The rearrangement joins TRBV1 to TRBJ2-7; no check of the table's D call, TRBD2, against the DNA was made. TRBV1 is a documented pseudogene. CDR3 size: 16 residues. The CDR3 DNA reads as TGCACCAGCAGCCAAGATAGACTCCCCGACCTCTACGAGCAGTACTTC. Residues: CTSSQDRLPDLYEQYF.

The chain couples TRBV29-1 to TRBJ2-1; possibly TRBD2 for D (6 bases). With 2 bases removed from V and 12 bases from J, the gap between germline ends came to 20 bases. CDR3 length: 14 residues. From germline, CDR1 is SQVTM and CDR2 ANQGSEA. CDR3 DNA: TGCAGCGTTGAACGGGGGTTTAGAATAAGTATGCAGTTCTTC. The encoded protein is CSVERGFRISMQFF.

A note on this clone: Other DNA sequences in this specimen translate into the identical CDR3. CDR3 DNA sequence: TGTGCCAGCAGCTTAACCGCGGGTCAGCCCCAGCATTTT. This encodes CASSLTAGQPQHF. V and J are TRBV7-9 and TRBJ1-5; unclear D gene. Germline-derived CDR1 and CDR2 are SEHNR and FQNEAQ (reference sequence). V was cut by 2 bases and J by 6 bases, with 8 bases left in between. The CDR3 length is 13 residues.

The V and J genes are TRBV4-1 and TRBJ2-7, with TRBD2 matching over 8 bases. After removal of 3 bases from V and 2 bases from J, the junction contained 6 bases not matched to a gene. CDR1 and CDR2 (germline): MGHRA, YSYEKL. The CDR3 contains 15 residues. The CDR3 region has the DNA TGCGCCAGCAGCCATAGGCTAGCGGGCGCCTACGAGCAGTACTTC. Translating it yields CASSHRLAGAYEQYF.

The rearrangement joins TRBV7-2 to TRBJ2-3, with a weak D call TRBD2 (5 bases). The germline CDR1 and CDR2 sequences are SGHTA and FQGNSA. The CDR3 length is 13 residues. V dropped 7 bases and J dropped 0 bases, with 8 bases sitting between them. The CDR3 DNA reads TGTGCCAGCAAAGACTACAGCACAGATACGCAGTATTTT. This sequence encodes CASKDYSTDTQYF.

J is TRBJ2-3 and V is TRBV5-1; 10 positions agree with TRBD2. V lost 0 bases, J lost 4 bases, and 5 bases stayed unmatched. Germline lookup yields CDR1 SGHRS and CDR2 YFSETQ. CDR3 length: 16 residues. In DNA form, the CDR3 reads TGCGCCAGCAGCTTGGTTCTAGCGGGAGATCCAGATACGCAGTATTTT. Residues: CASSLVLAGDPDTQYF. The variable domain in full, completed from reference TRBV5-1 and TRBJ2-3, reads KAGVTQTPRYLIKTRGQQVTLSCSPISGHRSVSWYQQTPGQGLQFLFEYFSETQRNKGNFPGRFSGRQFSNSRSEMNVSTLELGDSALYLCASSLVLAGDPDTQYFGPGTRLTVL.

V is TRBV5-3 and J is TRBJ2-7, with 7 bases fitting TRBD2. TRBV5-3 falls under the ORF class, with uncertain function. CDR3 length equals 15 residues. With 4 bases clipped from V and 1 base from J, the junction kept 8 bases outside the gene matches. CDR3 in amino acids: CARSAPSGSSYEQYF. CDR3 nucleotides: TGTGCCAGAAGCGCGCCTAGCGGTTCATCCTACGAGCAGTACTTC.

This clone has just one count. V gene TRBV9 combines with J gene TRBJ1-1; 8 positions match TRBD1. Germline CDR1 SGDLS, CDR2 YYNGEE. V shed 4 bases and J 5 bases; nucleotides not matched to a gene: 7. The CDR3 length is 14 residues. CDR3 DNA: TGTGCCAGCAGCACTGGGACAGGTGGAACTGAAGCTTTCTTT. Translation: CASSTGTGGTEAFF.

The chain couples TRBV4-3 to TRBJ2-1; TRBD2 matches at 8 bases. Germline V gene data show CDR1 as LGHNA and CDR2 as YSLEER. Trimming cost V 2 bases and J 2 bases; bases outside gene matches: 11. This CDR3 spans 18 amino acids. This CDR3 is CASSQFPGALAAYNEQFF. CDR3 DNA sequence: TGCGCCAGCAGCCAATTCCCAGGGGCACTAGCGGCCTACAATGAGCAGTTCTTC.

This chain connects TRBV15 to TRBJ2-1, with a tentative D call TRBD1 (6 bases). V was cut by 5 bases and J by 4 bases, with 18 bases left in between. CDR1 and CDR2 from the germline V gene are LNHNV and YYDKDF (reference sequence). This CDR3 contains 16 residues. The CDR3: CATSSQDSLIYNEQFF. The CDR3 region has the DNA TGTGCCACCAGCTCCCAGGACAGCCTAATTTACAATGAGCAGTTCTTC.

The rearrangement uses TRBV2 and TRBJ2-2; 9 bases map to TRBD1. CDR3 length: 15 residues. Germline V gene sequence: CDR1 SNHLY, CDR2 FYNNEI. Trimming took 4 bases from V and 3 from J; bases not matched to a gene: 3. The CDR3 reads CASSGGTGYTGELFF. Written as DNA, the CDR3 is TGTGCCAGCAGTGGGGGGACAGGGTACACCGGGGAGCTGTTTTTT.

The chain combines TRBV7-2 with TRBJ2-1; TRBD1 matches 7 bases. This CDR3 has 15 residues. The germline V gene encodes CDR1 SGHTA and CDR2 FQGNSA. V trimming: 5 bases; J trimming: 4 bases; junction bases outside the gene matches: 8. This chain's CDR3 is CASSIRQGVYNEQFF. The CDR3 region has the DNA TGTGCCAGCAGCATCCGACAGGGAGTATACAATGAGCAGTTCTTC.

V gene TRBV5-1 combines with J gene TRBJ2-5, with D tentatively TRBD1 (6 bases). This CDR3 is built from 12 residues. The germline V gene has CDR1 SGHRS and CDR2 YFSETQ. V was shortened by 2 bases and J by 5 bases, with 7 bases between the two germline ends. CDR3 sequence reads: CASSFRGETQYF. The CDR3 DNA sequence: TGCGCCAGCAGCTTCAGGGGTGAGACCCAGTACTTC.

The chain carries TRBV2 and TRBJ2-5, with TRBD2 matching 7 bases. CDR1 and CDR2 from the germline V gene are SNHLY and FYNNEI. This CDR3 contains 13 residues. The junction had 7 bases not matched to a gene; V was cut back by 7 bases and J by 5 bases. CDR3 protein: CASMREQEETQYF. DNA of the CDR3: TGTGCCAGCATGCGGGAGCAAGAGGAGACCCAGTACTTC.

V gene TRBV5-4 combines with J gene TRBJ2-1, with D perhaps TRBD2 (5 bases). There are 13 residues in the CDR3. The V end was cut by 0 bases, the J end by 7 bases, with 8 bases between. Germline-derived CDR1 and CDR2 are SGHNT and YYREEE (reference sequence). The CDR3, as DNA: TGTGCCAGCAGCTTGGGTGGGAGAAATGAGCAGTTCTTC. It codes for CASSLGGRNEQFF. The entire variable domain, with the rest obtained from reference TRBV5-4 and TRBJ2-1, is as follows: ETGVTQSPTHLIKTRGQQVTLRCSSQSGHNTVSWYQQALGQGPQFIFQYYREEENGRGNFPPRFSGLQFPNYSSELNVNALELDDSALYLCASSLGGRNEQFFGPGTRLTVL.

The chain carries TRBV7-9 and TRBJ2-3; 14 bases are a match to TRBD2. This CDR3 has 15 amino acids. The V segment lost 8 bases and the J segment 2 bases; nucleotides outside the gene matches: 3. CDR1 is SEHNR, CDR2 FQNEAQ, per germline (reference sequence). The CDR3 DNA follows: TGTGCCAGCGGGACTAGCGGGAGACCCACAGATACGCAGTATTTT. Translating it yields CASGTSGRPTDTQYF.

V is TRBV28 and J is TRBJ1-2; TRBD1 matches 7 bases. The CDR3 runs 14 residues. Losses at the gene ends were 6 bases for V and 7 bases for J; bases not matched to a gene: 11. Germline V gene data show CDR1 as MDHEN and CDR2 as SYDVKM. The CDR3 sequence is CASRVLTGETGYTF. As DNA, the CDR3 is TGTGCCAGCAGGGTCCTTACAGGGGAAACTGGCTACACCTTC.

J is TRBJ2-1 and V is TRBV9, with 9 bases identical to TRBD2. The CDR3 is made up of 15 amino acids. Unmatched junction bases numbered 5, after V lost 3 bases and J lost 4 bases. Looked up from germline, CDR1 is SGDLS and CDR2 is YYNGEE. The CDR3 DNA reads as TGTGCCAGCAGCGCCGTAGCGGGAGCTTACAATGAGCAGTTCTTC. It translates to CASSAVAGAYNEQFF.

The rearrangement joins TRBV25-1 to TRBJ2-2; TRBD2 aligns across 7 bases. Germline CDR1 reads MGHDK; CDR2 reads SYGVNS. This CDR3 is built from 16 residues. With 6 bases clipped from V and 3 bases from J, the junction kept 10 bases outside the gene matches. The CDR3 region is CASSGRASGYTGELFF. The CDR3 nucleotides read TGTGCCAGCAGCGGAAGGGCTAGCGGCTACACCGGGGAGCTGTTTTTT.

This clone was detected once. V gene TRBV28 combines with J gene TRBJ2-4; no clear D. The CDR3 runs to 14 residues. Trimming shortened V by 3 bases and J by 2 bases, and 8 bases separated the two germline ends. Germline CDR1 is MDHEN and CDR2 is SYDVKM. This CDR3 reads CASSFVEPKNIQYF. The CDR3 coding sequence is TGTGCCAGCAGTTTCGTTGAGCCCAAAAACATTCAGTACTTC.

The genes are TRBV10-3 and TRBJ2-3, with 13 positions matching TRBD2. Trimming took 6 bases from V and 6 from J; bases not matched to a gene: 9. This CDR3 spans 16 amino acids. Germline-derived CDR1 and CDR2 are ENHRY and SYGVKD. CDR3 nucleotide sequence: TGTGCCATCAGGGGTCACGGGACTAGCGGGACTGATACGCAGTATTTT. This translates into CAIRGHGTSGTDTQYF.

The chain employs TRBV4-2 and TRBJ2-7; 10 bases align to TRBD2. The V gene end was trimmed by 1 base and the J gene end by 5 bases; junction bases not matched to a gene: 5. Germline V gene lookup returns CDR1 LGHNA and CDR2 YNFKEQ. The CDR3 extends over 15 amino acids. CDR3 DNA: TGTGCCAGCAGCCAAGCTAGCGGGAGTCTTGACGAGCAGTACTTC. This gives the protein CASSQASGSLDEQYF.

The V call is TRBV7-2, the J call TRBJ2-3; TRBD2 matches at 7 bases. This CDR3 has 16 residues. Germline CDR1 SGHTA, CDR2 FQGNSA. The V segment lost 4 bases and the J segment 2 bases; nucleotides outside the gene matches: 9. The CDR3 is CASSWGGGANTDTQYF. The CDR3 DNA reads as TGTGCCAGCAGCTGGGGGGGAGGGGCCAACACAGATACGCAGTATTTT.

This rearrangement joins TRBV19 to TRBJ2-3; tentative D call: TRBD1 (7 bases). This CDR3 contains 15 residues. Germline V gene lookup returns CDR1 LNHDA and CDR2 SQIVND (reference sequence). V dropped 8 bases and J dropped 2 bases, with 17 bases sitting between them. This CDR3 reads CASRNRGGHTDTQYF. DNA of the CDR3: TGTGCCAGTCGCAACAGGGGAGGACACACAGATACGCAGTATTTT.